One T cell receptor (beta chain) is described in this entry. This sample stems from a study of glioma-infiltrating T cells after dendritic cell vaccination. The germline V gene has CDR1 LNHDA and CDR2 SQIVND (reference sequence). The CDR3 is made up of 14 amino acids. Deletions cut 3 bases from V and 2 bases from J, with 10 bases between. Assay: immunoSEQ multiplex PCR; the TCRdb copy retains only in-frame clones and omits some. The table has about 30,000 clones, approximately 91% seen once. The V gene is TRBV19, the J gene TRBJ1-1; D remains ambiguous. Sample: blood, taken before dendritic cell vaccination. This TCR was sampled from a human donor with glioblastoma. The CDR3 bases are TGTGCCAGTAGTATGTGGAACAGTAACACTGAAGCTTTCTTT. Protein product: CASSMWNSNTEAFF.